This TCR beta chain is from a study of cytomegalovirus exposure and HLA in healthy donors (dated by TCRdb to the late 2010s). Study-wide context: In an earlier analysis of around 540 of the donors, approximately 300 Gb of sequence data and 120 million or so unique TCR beta sequences from 150 million to 200 million T cells were reported. An early release that covered around 590 HLA-typed donors contained around 300 gigabases of sequencing data and tens of millions of unique TCR sequences. Of the 350 to 450 genotyped donors, 75% to 85% were placed in the genetic ancestry cluster associated with self-reported Caucasian donors. The study was designed to test whether signatures of past pathogen exposure could be identified by cataloging public T cell receptors. The study used immunosequencing to profile the T cell repertoires of under 700 subjects and linked those repertoires to cytomegalovirus serostatus. In addition to the first cohort of roughly 700 subjects, a separate validation cohort of 100 to 150 different subjects was used. To predict cytomegalovirus infection status, the study combined high-throughput TCR immunosequencing, statistical association of individual TCRs with disease status, and machine learning. A later analysis re-analyzed previously published TCR beta repertoires from 550 to 700 donors and added high-resolution HLA genotyping to study TCR occurrence patterns. Rather than using new phenotypic data, the later analysis identified candidate immune exposures from TCR beta sequences and from how often those sequences occurred across donors. To decide whether each TCR beta V gene segment behaved as functional or pseudogenic, an earlier analysis of approximately 600 of the donors relied on high-throughput TCR beta sequencing. Donor age, sex, ethnicity and CMV serostatus were collected together with the repertoire data. In a later genetic analysis, genome-wide SNP genotypes for about three fifths of the roughly 670 donors were used, and that subset was treated as a discovery cohort. All discovery cohort repertoires had been generated on a single sequencing platform. HLA typing covered class I and class II loci at four-digit resolution. The number of typed donors differed by locus: about 620-630 for A, B, C, DRB1 and DQB1; 500 to 550 for DQA1; 606 for DPA1; and some 430 for DPB1. Four to six DR-DQ haplotypes were handled as single units for association and clustering, since linkage in the cohort was strong. On average, roughly 250,000 unique TCR beta nucleotide sequences were sequenced per donor among several hundred genotyped donors of the cohort, with around 19% of those sequences being non-productive. Study-wide conclusions, independent of this receptor: The classifier was reported to diagnose cytomegalovirus status with high specificity and sensitivity in both the original cohort and the validation cohort. A later genetic analysis associated a missense DCLRE1C variant with V-gene and J-gene trimming of TCR beta chains, and an independent cohort replicated the association. Specific HLA alleles were associated with around 18,000 TCR beta sequences at a false discovery rate of 0.05 in a later analysis. In a later analysis, several top co-occurrence clusters were reported to appear linked to parvovirus B19, influenza, CMV and Epstein-Barr virus. Three of the identified cytomegalovirus-associated TCR beta chains were confirmed in vitro to be specific for cytomegalovirus antigens. CMV serostatus was the only immune exposure information available for the cohort. Because the 87-base-pair reads could not distinguish some IMGT-functional V segments, including TRBV6-2 and TRBV6-3, those segments were excluded. Across donors, most TCR sequences were observed very rarely, whereas some public TCRs were present in many individuals. Over 15 rarely observed V segments, including chromosome 9 orphons, were excluded from the earlier analysis of several hundred of the donors because counts were too low. Compared with equally common non-associated chains, HLA-associated TCR beta chains in a later analysis were more clonally expanded and had lower generation probabilities. A further reported finding was that TCR beta sequences accurately predicted the HLA-A and HLA-B alleles for most subjects in the first cohort. A later genetic analysis reported fewer N-insertions in productive TCRs among donors in an Asian-associated ancestry cluster than the approximately 670-donor mean. According to a later analysis, TCR association rates differed among HLA loci, with DRB1 alleles showing the most associated TCRs and HLA-C alleles showing the fewest. It was suggested by the authors that the approach could potentially be generalized to other disease states and immunological phenotypes. Most CMV-associated TCR beta chains appeared to be HLA-restricted in a later analysis, and the HLA associations seemed to be driven largely by CMV exposure. A cluster of highly shared sequence variants was judged likely to be a technical artifact of the sequencing pipeline. The study listed approximately 160 TCR beta chains as associated with cytomegalovirus. Because HLA typing was missing for some donors at each locus, association tests included only the typed subset. Strong co-occurrence of HLA alleles, especially DR and DQ, made assigning TCR associations to individual alleles difficult. The cohort was sequenced for TCR beta chains only, and without alpha or paired-chain data the features that could be detected were limited. Presence/absence analyses assumed roughly uniform sequencing depth across donors, an assumption that may not hold. Linkage disequilibrium might explain the correlated functional status among segregating V segments, but an unknown experimental factor could not be excluded. Broadly in line with IMGT annotations, most TCR beta V segments showed up in productive rearrangements about 87% or about 30% of the time in an earlier analysis of a few hundred of the donors.

Via the germline V gene, CDR1 is SGHAT and CDR2 FQNNGV. The CDR3 covers 16 residues, taking in both the cysteine and the phenylalanine. The CDR3 DNA has 48 bases and is translated from base 1. Trimming accounts for 2 bases at V and 5 bases at J, while the number of junction bases matched to no gene is 7. Library creation used the immunoSEQ multiplex PCR assay. For the multiplex PCR, a mixture combining 60 forward primers for TCR Vbeta segments and 13 reverse primers for TCR Jbeta segments was used. A multiplex PCR assay on genomic DNA amplified the CDR3 region of rearranged TCR beta genes. The Illumina HiSeq System was used to sequence the amplified TCR beta libraries as 87-base-pair reads. Regarding the original processing steps: Across the 670 or so repertoires, a later analysis counted tens of millions of unique TCR beta chains, roughly 11 million of which were shared by at least two donors. Raw reads were error-corrected and collapsed into unique sequences by a nearest-neighbor algorithm in which closely related sequences were merged to remove PCR and sequencing errors. To assign V, D and J gene segments, CDR3 sequences were aligned to IMGT reference sequences. For a sequence to be retained, a match of at least six nucleotides to both a V gene segment and a J gene segment was required. A rearrangement counted as productive if the CDR3 had no stop codons and remained in frame with V and J, and every other rearrangement counted as non-productive. CDR3 was defined by IMGT convention, running from the second conserved V-encoded cysteine to the conserved J-encoded phenylalanine. The earlier analysis of fewer than 750 of the donors excluded sequences that lacked an unambiguous match to a single V gene segment. In an earlier analysis of 450 to 700 of the donors, V segments were called functional above 56.7% productive rearrangements and were called segregating when the between-donor standard deviation exceeded 5%. A statistical classification framework was developed to diagnose cytomegalovirus status using the catalog of TCR beta chain sequences. In a later analysis, TCR nucleotide sequences were compared against IMGT/GENE-DB human TR gene sequences so that V and J genes could be assigned. The TCRdist pipeline was used in a later analysis to assign CDR3 sequences and most-parsimonious VDJ recombination scenarios. A later analysis defined each TCR beta chain by its CDR3 amino acid sequence plus V-gene family, and excluded reads lacking a unique V-gene family. A later analysis removed 600 or so highly shared, low-generation-probability nucleotide sequences to deal with suspected cross-contamination and a sequencing artifact. A later analysis calculated a clonal expansion index for each public chain from normalized within-repertoire ranks of inferred template counts. In a later analysis, generation probabilities were computed with a VDJ recombination model fitted to out-of-frame rearrangements, and the resulting probabilities were checked against IGoR. In a later analysis, TCR-TCR, TCR-HLA and TCR-CMV co-occurrence was scored with hypergeometric tests, and a repertoire-size bias correction was applied to TCR pairs. False discovery rates were estimated in a later analysis by permuting HLA or CMV assignments 20 times. A later analysis grouped co-occurring TCRs with DBSCAN, adding TCRdist sequence similarity when clustering within HLA-allele-positive subsets. For co-occurrence clustering, repertoires with fewer than 30,000 or more than 120,000 public chains were excluded, along with 4 to 6 repertoires with anomalous nucleotide sharing. Sourced from immuneACCESS, this table was stored by TCRdb with only in-frame sequences that have V and J called. A share of the clones is absent; for the studies checked, an unresolved V gene accounts for under half, and the remainder has no known explanation. D and trimming come from the DNA, and the V and J calls and clone size come from that table. This sample is represented by over 200,000 clones; more than 60% of them were singletons. The ten largest clones add up to roughly 2.5% of the sample.

The cohort consisted of hundreds of healthy bone marrow donors. Cohort members were all nominally healthy when sampled, although unrecorded immune exposures were likely present. The donor tested CMV seropositive and was one of the 289 seropositive cohort members. A peripheral blood sample was collected from each donor, and TCR beta sequencing was performed on peripheral blood mononuclear cells. Genomic DNA was extracted from the blood cell samples with the Qiagen DNeasy Blood Extraction Kit. Comment on this clone: The antigen it binds to is not known. Base qualities are not provided; no much larger clone lies one nucleotide away.

This receptor was taken from a woman aged 60 to 75 in good health and CMV-seropositive. Sequenced: PBMCs. The V gene is TRBV11-2 and the J gene is TRBJ2-5; 11 nucleotides in the junction match TRBD2. The nucleotide sequence reads TGTGCCAGCAGCTTAATGGGGCTAGCGGGGGGTGAGACCCAGTACTTC. It translates as CASSLMGLAGGETQYF.